The 9 T cell receptor beta chains below come from one sample, sequenced in a study of blood T cells in healthy people across ages (dated by TCRdb to about 2015). Library generation was performed with 5' RACE. Reads for this sample came from an Illumina HiSeq 2500. A second about 7 to 11 cycle PCR used a sample-barcoded 5' primer and a J-beta primer mix. TCRdb reworked the public reads: Q25 trimming with fastp, MiXCR clone assembly, productive beta chains retained. Rows merge per CDR3 protein into single entries with the most common DNA and genes. The sample table records roughly 500,000 distinct CDR3 sequences; 27% of these occur just once. Around 20% of the sample lies in the top ten. Sequencing was performed on blood. These receptors were taken from a woman in her seventies in good health.

Points on this clonotype: At one end the junction does not follow the germline gene, possibly because of a read error. This sequence joins TRBV7-8 and TRBJ1-1; unclear D gene. The CDR3 consists of 15 residues. Germline V gene sequence: CDR1 SGHVS, CDR2 FQNEAQ. Here the CDR3 DNA reads TGTGTCAGCAGCTTAGGTTCGCACATGAACACTGAAGCTTTCTTT. It translates to CVSSLGSHMNTEAFF.

CDR3 region: CASSVTGPYEQYF. The CDR3 DNA reads TGTGCCAGCAGCGTGACCGGTCCCTACGAGCAGTACTTC. This chain connects TRBV7-2 to TRBJ2-7; no reliable D call. Germline V lookup: CDR1 SGHTA, CDR2 FQGNSA. Deletions cut 5 bases from V and 2 bases from J, with 10 bases between. This CDR3 comprises 13 residues.

Points on this clonotype: A read error is possible here, since a much larger clone lies one base away. CDR3 sequence: CAISPGQGNYGYTF. The CDR3 DNA follows: TGTGCCATCAGCCCCGGACAGGGGAACTATGGCTACACCTTC. The V call is TRBV10-3, the J call TRBJ1-2; TRBD1 agrees at 9 bases. The CDR3 is 14 amino acids. J was trimmed by 2 bases and V by 6 bases; bases with no gene match: 4. Looked up from germline, CDR1 is ENHRY and CDR2 is SYGVKD.

This clonotype has a handful of counts. The rearrangement joins TRBV5-1 to TRBJ2-1; D might be TRBD2 (6 bases). Between the trimmed V and J ends, which lost 4 bases and 7 bases, there was a span of 15 bases. This CDR3 has 14 residues. The germline CDR1 and CDR2 sequences are SGHRS and YFSETQ. The CDR3 coding sequence is TGCGCCAGCAGCCCTACCGGGGGTGGGAATGAGCAGTTCTTC. Translating it yields CASSPTGGGNEQFF.

This clonotype has more than one count but fewer than ten. At one end, the junction sequence differs from germline, possibly due to a read error. This chain joins TRBV7-2 and TRBJ1-4; no clear D. The CDR3 spans 12 residues. The V gene's germline CDR1 is SGHTA and CDR2 FQGNSA. DNA for the CDR3: TGTGCCAGCAGCTTAGGGGGTGGAAGGATCTATTTT. It is translated as CASSLGGGRIYF.

The genes are TRBV24-1 and TRBJ2-7, with a possible D match to TRBD2 (7 bases). The J call may be faulty, since TRBJ2-1 better matches the DNA end. The germline V gene has CDR1 KGHDR and CDR2 SFDVKD. The CDR3 consists of 17 residues. CDR3 in DNA: TGTGCCACCAGTGGAGGATTTGAGGGGAGGGGGTACAATGAGCAGTTCTTC. Its protein product is CATSGGFEGRGYNEQFF.

The chain carries TRBV11-2 and TRBJ2-5; TRBD2 agrees at 9 bases. After removal of 7 bases from V and 5 bases from J, the junction contained 5 bases not matched to a gene. Germline CDR1 and CDR2: SGHAT and FQNNGV. The CDR3 sequence is 13 residues long. The CDR3 DNA reads TGTGCCAGCAAGGCTAGCGGGACGGAGACCCAGTACTTC. It encodes CASKASGTETQYF.

The genes are TRBV20-1 and TRBJ2-1; D unclear. The germline gives CDR1 DFQATT, CDR2 SNEGSKA (reference sequence). The ends were cut back, 1 base at V and 0 bases at J, with 7 bases in the middle. The CDR3 loop spans 14 amino acids. The CDR3 region has the DNA TGCAGTGCTAGAGGTGGGAACTCCTACAATGAGCAGTTCTTC. Protein: CSARGGNSYNEQFF.

This clonotype was counted many times. The J gene is TRBJ2-7, the V gene TRBV7-2; no clear D gene. Between the trimmed V and J ends, which lost 3 bases and 2 bases, there was a span of 5 bases. Germline assignment: CDR1 SGHTA and CDR2 FQGNSA. The CDR3 is 12 amino acids. The CDR3 is CASSLTTYEQYF. In DNA, the CDR3 is TGTGCCAGCAGCTTGACCACCTACGAGCAGTACTTC. The entire variable domain, with the rest obtained from reference TRBV7-2 and TRBJ2-7, is as follows: GAGVSQSPSNKVTEKGKDVELRCDPISGHTALYWYRQSLGQGLEFLIYFQGNSAPDKSGLPSDRFSAERTGGSVSTLTIQRTQQEDSAVYLCASSLTTYEQYFGPGTRLTVT.